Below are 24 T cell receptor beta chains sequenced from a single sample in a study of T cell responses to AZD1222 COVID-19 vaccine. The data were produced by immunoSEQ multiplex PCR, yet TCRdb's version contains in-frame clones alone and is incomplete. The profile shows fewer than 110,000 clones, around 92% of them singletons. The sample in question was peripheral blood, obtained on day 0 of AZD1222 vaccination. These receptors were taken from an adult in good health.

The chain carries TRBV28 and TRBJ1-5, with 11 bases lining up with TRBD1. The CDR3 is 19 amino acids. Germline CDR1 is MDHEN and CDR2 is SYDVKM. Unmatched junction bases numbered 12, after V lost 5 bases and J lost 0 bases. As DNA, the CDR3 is TGTGCCAGCAGTCCATCGGCGGGACAGGGGGTGGCTAGCAATCAGCCCCAGCATTTT. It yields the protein CASSPSAGQGVASNQPQHF. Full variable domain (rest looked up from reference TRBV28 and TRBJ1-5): DVKVTQSSRYLVKRTGEKVFLECVQDMDHENMFWYRQDPGLGLRLIYFSYDVKMKEKGDIPEGYSVSREKKERFSLILESASTNQTSMYLCASSPSAGQGVASNQPQHFGDGTRLSIL.

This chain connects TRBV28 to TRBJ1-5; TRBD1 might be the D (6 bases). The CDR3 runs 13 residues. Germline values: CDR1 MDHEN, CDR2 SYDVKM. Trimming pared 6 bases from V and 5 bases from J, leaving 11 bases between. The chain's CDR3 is CASRSHRDQPQHF. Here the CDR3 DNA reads TGTGCCAGCAGAAGCCACAGGGATCAGCCCCAGCATTTT.

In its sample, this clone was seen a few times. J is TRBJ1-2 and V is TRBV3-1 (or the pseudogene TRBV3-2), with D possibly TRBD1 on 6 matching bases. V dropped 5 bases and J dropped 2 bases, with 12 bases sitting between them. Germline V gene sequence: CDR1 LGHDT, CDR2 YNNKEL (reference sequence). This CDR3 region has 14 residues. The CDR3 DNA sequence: TGTGCCAGCAGCTCCCGGACAGAGAACTATGGCTACACCTTC. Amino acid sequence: CASSSRTENYGYTF.

CDR3 coding DNA: TGTGCCTGGAGTGTACGTCGGGGGGGGCTTGAGACCCAGTACTTC. This sequence encodes CAWSVRRGGLETQYF. This chain links TRBV30 with TRBJ2-5; TRBD2 aligns across 8 bases. Germline CDR1 is GTSNPN and CDR2 is SVGIG (reference sequence). With 0 bases clipped from V and 5 bases from J, the junction kept 8 bases outside the gene matches. CDR3 length: 15 amino acids.

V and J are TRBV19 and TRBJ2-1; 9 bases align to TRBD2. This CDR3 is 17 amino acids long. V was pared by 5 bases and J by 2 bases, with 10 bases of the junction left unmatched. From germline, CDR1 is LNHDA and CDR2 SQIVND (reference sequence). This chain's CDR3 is CASSRMGSGSTYNEQFF. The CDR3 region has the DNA TGTGCCAGTAGTCGGATGGGTAGCGGGAGCACCTACAATGAGCAGTTCTTC.

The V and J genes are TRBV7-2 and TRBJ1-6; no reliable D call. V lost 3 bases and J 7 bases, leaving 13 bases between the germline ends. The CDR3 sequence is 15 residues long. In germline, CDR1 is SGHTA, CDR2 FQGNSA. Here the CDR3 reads CASSFGGLGNSPLHF. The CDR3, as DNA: TGTGCCAGCAGCTTCGGTGGCCTAGGGAATTCACCCCTCCACTTT.

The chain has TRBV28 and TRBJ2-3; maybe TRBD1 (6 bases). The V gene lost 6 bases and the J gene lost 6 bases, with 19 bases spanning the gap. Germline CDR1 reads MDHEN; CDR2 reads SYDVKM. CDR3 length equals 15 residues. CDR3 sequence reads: CASSDSTGSRDTQYF. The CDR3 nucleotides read TGTGCCAGCAGCGACTCGACAGGTTCAAGGGATACGCAGTATTTT.

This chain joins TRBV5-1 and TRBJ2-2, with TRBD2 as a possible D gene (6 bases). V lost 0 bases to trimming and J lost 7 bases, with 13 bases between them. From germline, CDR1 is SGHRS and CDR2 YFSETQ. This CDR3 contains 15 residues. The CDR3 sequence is CASSLAYGSVGELFF. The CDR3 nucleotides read TGCGCCAGCAGCTTGGCCTACGGGAGTGTCGGGGAGCTGTTTTTT.

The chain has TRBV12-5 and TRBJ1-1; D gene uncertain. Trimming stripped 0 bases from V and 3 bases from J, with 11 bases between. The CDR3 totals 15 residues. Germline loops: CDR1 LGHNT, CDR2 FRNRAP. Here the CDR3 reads CASGLVRGGHTEAFF. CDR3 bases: TGTGCTAGTGGTTTGGTACGGGGAGGACACACTGAAGCTTTCTTT. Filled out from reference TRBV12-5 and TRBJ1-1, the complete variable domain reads DARVTQTPRHKVTEMGQEVTMRCQPILGHNTVFWYRQTMMQGLELLAYFRNRAPLDDSGMPKDRFSAEMPDATLATLKIQPSEPRDSAVYFCASGLVRGGHTEAFFGQGTRLTVV.

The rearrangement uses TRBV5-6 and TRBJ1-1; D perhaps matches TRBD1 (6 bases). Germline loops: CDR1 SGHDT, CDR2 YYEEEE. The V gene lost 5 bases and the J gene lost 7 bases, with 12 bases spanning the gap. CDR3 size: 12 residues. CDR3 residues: CASSSTRGEAFF. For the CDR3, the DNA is TGTGCCAGCAGTTCTACCAGGGGTGAAGCTTTCTTT.

As DNA, the CDR3 is TGCGCCACCCGGCCGTCAAGTTGGGGAGAGACCCAGTACTTC. Translation: CATRPSSWGETQYF. This sequence joins TRBV5-1 and TRBJ2-5, with D unresolved. V was shortened by 9 bases and J by 4 bases, with 19 bases between the two germline ends. The length of the CDR3 is 14 residues. Germline values: CDR1 SGHRS, CDR2 YFSETQ.

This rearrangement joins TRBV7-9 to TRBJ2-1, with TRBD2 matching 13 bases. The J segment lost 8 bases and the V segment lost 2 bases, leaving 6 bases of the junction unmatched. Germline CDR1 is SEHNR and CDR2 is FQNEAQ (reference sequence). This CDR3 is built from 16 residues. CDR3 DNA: TGTGCCAGCAGCTTAATAAGGACTAGCGGGAGCGATGAGCAGTTCTTC. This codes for CASSLIRTSGSDEQFF.

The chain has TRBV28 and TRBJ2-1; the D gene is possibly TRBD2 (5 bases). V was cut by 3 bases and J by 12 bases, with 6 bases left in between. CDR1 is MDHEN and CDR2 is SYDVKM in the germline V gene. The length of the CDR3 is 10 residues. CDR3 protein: CASSLEVQFF. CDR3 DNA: TGTGCCAGCAGTTTGGAGGTGCAGTTCTTC.

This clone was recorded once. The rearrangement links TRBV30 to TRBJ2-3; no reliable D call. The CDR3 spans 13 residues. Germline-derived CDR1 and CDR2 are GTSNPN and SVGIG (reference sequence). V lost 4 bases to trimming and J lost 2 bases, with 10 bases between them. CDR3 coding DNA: TGTGCCTGGAACGGCAGAATCACAGATACGCAGTATTTT. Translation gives CAWNGRITDTQYF.

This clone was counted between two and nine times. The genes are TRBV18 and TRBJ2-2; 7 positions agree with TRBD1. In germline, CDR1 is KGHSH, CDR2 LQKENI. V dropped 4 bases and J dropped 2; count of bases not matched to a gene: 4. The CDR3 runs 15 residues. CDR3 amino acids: CASSLGTANTGELFF. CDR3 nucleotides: TGTGCCAGCTCACTTGGGACAGCAAACACCGGGGAGCTGTTTTTT.

CDR3 loop: CASSLWTGGDSPLHF. The CDR3, as DNA: TGTGCCAGCAGCTTATGGACGGGGGGCGATTCACCCCTCCACTTT. The genes are TRBV7-2 and TRBJ1-6, with D maybe TRBD1 (6 bases). V shed 2 bases and J shed 8 bases, with 13 bases lying between them. CDR1 is SGHTA, CDR2 FQGNSA, per germline. CDR3 length: 15 residues. Combining the CDR3 with reference TRBV7-2 and TRBJ1-6 gives the whole variable domain GAGVSQSPSNKVTEKGKDVELRCDPISGHTALYWYRQSLGQGLEFLIYFQGNSAPDKSGLPSDRFSAERTGGSVSTLTIQRTQQEDSAVYLCASSLWTGGDSPLHFGNGTRLTVT.

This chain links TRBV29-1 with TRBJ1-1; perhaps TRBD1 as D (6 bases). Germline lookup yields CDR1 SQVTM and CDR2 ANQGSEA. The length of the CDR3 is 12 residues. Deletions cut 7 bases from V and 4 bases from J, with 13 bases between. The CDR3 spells CSAQGSGTEAFF. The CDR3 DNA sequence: TGCAGCGCCCAGGGGTCGGGCACTGAAGCTTTCTTT.

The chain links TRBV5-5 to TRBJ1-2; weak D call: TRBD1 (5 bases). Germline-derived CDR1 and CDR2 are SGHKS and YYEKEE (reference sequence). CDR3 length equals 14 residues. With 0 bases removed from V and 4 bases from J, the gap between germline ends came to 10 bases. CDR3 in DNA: TGTGCCAGCAGCTTGGGTGGGGGGACCTATGGCTACACCTTC. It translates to CASSLGGGTYGYTF.

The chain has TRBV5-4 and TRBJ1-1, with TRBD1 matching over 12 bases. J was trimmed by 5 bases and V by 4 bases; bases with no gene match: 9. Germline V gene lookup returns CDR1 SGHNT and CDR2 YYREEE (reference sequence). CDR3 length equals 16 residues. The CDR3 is CASSPRDRGLVTEAFF. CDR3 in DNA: TGTGCCAGCAGCCCCCGGGACAGGGGGCTGGTGACTGAAGCTTTCTTT. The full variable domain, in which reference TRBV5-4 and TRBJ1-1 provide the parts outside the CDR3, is ETGVTQSPTHLIKTRGQQVTLRCSSQSGHNTVSWYQQALGQGPQFIFQYYREEENGRGNFPPRFSGLQFPNYSSELNVNALELDDSALYLCASSPRDRGLVTEAFFGQGTRLTVV.

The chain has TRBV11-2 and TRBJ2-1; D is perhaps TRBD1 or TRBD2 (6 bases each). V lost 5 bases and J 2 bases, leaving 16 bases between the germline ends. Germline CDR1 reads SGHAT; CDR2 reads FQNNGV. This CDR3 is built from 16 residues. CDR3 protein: CASSRLGGTAYNEQFF. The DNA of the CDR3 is TGTGCCAGCAGCCGACTAGGGGGAACGGCCTACAATGAGCAGTTCTTC. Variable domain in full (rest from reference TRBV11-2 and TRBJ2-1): EAGVAQSPRYKIIEKRQSVAFWCNPISGHATLYWYQQILGQGPKLLIQFQNNGVVDDSQLPKDRFSAERLKGVDSTLKIQPAKLEDSAVYLCASSRLGGTAYNEQFFGPGTRLTVL.

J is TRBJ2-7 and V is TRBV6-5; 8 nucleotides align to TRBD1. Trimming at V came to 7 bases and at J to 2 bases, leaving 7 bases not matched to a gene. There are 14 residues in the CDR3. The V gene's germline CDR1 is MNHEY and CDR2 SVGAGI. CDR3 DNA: TGTGCCAGCACTCCAGGACAGGGAACCTACGAGCAGTACTTC. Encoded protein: CASTPGQGTYEQYF.

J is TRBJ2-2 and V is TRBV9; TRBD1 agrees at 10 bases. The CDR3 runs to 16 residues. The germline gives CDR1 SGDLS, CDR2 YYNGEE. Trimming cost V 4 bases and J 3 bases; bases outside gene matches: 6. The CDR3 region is CASSLGGTGDTGELFF. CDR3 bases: TGTGCCAGCAGCCTAGGGGGGACAGGGGACACCGGGGAGCTGTTTTTT. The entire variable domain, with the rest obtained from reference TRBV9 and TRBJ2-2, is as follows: DSGVTQTPKHLITATGQRVTLRCSPRSGDLSVYWYQQSLDQGLQFLIQYYNGEERAKGNILERFSAQQFPDLHSELNLSSLELGDSALYFCASSLGGTGDTGELFFGEGSRLTVL.

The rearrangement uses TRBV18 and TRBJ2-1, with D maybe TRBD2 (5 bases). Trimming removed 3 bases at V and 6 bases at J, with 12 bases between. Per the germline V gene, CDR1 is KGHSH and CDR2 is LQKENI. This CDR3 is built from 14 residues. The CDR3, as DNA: TGTGCCAGCTCACCCGTCAGCGGCCTCAATGAGCAGTTCTTC. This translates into CASSPVSGLNEQFF.

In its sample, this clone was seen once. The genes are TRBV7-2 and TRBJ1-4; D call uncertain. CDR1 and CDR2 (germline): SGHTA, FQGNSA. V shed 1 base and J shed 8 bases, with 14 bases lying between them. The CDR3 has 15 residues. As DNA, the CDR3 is TGTGCCAGCAGCTTAGAGTTGGGCCGGAGCGAAAAACTGTTTTTT. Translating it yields CASSLELGRSEKLFF.